The clone carrying this T cell receptor beta chain was recorded at least ten times. What it binds is not known. The data derive from a study of T-cell memory formation after mild COVID-19. Study outcomes and limitations: Clones that shrank (day 15 to 85) were balanced CD4/CD8, whereas later expanders leaned CD4+. Among CD4+ contracting clones, most were CM and EM, and CD8+ ones EMRA.

MiXCR was run by TCRdb on the 5' RACE reads, yielding one entry per CDR3 protein. The sample has about 430,000 distinct CDR3 sequences; roughly 18% are singletons. The CDR3 is made up of 11 amino acids. Trimming took 2 bases from V and 6 from J, leaving 2 bases between them. Per the germline V gene, CDR1 is SGHRS and CDR2 is YFSETQ. This TCR came from a man aged 18 to 29 who had mild COVID-19 (a few samples of this study predate the infection). Cell type and time point are not known. Sample: PBMCs or a T cell subset sorted from them (not recorded which). This chain joins TRBV5-1 and TRBJ2-2; D is undetermined. Written as DNA, the CDR3 is TGCGCCAGCAGCTTCCCCGGGGAGCTGTTTTTT. Translating gives CASSFPGELFF.